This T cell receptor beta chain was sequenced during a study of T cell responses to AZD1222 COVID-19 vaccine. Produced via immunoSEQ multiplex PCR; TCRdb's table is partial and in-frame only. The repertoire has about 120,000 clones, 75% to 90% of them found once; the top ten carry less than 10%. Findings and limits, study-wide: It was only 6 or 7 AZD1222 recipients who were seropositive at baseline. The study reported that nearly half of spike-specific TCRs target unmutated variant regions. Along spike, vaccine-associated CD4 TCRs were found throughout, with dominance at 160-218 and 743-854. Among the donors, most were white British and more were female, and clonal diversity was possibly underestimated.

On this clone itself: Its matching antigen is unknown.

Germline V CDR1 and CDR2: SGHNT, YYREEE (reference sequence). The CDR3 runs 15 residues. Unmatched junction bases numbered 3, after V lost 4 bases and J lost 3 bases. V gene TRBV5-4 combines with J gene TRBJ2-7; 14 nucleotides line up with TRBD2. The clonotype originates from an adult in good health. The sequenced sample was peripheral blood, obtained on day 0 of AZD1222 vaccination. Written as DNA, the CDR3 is TGTGCCAGCAGCCAAGGGACTAGCGGGAGCTACGAGCAGTACTTC. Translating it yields CASSQGTSGSYEQYF.